This T cell receptor beta chain comes out of a study of blood T cell repertoires in COVID-19. The wider study: Researchers got acute and convalescent COVID-19 samples from the United States, Italy and Spain.

The V gene lost 0 bases and the J gene lost 3 bases, with 13 bases spanning the gap. CDR1 is SGDLS and CDR2 is YYNGEE in the germline V gene. This CDR3 comprises 15 residues. Under the authors' procedure: How many nucleated cells were present was estimated from reference gene primer amplification. Sequencing used immunoSEQ multiplex PCR; TCRdb keeps in-frame clones, though not all of them. D and trimming were read from the DNA, whereas the V and J calls and clone size are those reported in that table. The table has over 110,000 clones, about 91% seen once. This receptor was obtained from a human donor in a cohort sampled during active COVID-19. The V gene is TRBV9, the J gene TRBJ2-7; maybe TRBD2 (6 bases). Material for sequencing was peripheral blood. The CDR3 DNA reads as TGTGCCAGCAGCGTAGATGGCGGGGCCGTCTACGAGCAGTACTTC. Protein product: CASSVDGGAVYEQYF.